A selection of T cell receptor beta chains follows, all from one sample in a study of shared clonotypes between healthy human individuals. The protocol was immunoSEQ multiplex PCR, while the TCRdb copy is restricted to in-frame clones and leaves out a portion. The sample shows roughly 590,000 clones, about 95% of them seen only once. The source material was naive CD8+ T cells sorted from blood. These receptors all come from a young woman in good health. Each CDR3 is given without its conserved first and last residue.

v_gene	len	CDR3aa
TRBV28	13	ASSLTQGPNTEAF
TRBV11-2	11	ASSVREYNEQF
TRBV9	12	ASSTGTTTYEQY
TRBV11-2	12	ASSPPDGQETQY
TRBV27	13	ASSLSPPATDTQY
TRBV25-1	14	ASSESTGPNTGELF
TRBV13	10	ASSLARTEAF
TRBV4-1	16	ASSYHGTSGSLTDTQY
TRBV7-9	14	ASSYVGQLFDNGYT
TRBV2	12	ASSWTSGFYEQY
TRBV5-4	11	ASSFGGSYEQY